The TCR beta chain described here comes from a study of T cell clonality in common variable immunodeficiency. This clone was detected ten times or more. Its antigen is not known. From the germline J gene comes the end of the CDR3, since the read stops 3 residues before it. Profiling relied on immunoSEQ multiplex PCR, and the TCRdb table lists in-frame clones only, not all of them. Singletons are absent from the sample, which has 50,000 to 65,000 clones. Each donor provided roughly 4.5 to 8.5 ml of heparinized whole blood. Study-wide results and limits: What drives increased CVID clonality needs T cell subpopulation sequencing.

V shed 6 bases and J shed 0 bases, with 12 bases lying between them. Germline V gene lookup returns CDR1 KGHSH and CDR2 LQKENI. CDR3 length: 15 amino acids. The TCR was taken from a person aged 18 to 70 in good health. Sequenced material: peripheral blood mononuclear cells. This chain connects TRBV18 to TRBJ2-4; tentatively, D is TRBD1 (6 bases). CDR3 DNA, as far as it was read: TGTGCCAGCTCTCTTGACAGGATAGCCAAAAACATT. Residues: CASSLDRIAKNI. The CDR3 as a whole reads CASSLDRIAKNIQYF.